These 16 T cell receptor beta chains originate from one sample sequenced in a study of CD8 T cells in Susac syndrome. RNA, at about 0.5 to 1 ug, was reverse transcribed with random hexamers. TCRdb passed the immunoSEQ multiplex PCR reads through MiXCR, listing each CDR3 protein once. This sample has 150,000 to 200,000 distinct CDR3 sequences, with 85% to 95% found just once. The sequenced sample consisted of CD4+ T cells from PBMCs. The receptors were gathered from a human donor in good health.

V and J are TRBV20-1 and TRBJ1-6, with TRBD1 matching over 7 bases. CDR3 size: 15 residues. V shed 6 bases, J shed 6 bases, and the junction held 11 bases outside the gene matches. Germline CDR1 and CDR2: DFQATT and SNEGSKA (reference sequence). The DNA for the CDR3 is TGCAGTGCCCCAAGGCTGCAGGGGGTTAATTCACCCCTCCACTTT. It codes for CSAPRLQGVNSPLHF.

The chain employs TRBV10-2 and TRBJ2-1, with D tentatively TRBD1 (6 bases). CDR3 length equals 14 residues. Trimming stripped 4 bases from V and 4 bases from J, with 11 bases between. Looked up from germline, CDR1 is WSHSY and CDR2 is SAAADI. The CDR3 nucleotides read TGCGCCAGCAGTGCCCAGACAGGATACAATGAGCAGTTCTTC. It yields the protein CASSAQTGYNEQFF.

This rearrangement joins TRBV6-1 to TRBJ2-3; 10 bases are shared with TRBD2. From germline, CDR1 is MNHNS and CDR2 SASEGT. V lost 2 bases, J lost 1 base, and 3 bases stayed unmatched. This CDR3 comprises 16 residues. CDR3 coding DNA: TGTGCCAGCAGTGAAAGTCTAGCGGGGGGCACAGATACGCAGTATTTT. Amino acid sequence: CASSESLAGGTDTQYF.

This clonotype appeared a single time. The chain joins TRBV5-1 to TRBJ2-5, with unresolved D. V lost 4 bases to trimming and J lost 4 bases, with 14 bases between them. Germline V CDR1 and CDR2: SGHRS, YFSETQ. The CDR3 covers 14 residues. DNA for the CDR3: TGCGCCAGCAGCCCCGGTGAAGGTGGAGAGACCCAGTACTTC. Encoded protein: CASSPGEGGETQYF.

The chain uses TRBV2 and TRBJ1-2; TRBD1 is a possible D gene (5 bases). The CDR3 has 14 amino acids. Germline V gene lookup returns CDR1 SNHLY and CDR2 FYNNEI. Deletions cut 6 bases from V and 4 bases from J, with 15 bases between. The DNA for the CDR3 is TGTGCCAGCAGCGTTGAGGGGCTCGGCTATGGCTACACCTTC. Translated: CASSVEGLGYGYTF.

CDR3 nucleotide sequence: TGTGCCAGCAGCTCCCCTGGCGAGCAGTACTTC. It encodes CASSSPGEQYF. The gene calls are TRBV7-9 and TRBJ2-7; D call uncertain. V lost 4 bases, J lost 6 bases, and 7 bases lay in between. Per germline, CDR1 SEHNR and CDR2 FQNEAQ (reference sequence). The CDR3 extends over 11 amino acids.

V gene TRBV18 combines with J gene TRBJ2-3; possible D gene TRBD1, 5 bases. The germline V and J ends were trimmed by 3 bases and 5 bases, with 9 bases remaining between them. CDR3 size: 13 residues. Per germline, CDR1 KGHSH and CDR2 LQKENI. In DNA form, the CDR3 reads TGTGCCAGCTCACCCCCAGGGATAGATACGCAGTATTTT. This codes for CASSPPGIDTQYF.

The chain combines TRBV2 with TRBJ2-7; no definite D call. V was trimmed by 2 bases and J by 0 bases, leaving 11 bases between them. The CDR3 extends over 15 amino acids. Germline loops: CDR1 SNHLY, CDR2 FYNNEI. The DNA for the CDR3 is TGTGCCAGCAGTGAACGGCAGTTGAGCTCCTACGAGCAGTACTTC. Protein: CASSERQLSSYEQYF. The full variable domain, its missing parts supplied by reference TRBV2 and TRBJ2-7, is EPEVTQTPSHQVTQMGQEVILRCVPISNHLYFYWYRQILGQKVEFLVSFYNNEISEKSEIFDDQFSVERPDGSNFTLKIRSTKLEDSAMYFCASSERQLSSYEQYFGPGTRLTVT.

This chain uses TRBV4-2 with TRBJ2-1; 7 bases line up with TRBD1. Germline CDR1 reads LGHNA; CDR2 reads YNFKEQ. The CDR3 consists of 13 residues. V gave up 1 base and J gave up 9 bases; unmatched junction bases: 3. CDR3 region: CASSQGHRGEQFF. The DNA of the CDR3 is TGTGCCAGCAGCCAAGGTCACAGGGGTGAGCAGTTCTTC.

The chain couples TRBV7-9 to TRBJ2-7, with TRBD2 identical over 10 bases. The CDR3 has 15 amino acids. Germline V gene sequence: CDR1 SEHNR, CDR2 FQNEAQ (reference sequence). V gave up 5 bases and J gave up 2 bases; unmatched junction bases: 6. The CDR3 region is CASSAPLAGPYEQYF. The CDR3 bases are TGTGCCAGCAGCGCCCCACTAGCGGGGCCCTACGAGCAGTACTTC.

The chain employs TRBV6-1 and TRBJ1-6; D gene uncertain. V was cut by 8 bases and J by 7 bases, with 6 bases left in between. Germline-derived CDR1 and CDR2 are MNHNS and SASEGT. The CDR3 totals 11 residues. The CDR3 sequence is CASQKNSPLHF. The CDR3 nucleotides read TGTGCCAGCCAAAAAAATTCACCCCTCCACTTT.

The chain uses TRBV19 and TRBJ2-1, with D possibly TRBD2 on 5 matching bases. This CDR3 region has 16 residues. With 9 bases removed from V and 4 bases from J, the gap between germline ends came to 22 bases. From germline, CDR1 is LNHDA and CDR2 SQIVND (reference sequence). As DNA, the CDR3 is TGTGCCAGCACAACCGGGGAAATCTTCCCTTACAATGAGCAGTTCTTC. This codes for CASTTGEIFPYNEQFF.

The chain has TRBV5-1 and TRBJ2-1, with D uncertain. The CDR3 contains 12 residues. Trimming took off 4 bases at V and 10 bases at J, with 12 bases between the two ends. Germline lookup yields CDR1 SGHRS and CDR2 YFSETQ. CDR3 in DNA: TGCGCCAGCAGCAGATCAGCTGGAGAGCAGTTCTTC. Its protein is CASSRSAGEQFF.

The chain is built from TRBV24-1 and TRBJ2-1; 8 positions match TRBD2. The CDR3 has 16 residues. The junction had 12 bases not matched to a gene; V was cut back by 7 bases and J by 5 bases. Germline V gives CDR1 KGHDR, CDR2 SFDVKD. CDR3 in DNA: TGTGCCACCAGGAGCGCAGTGCTAGCGGGTGACAATGAGCAGTTCTTC. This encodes CATRSAVLAGDNEQFF.

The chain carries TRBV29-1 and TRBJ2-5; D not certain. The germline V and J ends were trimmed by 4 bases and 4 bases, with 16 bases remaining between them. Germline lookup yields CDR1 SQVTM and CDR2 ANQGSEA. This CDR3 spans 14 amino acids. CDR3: CSVAPGSVGETQYF. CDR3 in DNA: TGCAGCGTTGCCCCCGGCTCAGTTGGAGAGACCCAGTACTTC.

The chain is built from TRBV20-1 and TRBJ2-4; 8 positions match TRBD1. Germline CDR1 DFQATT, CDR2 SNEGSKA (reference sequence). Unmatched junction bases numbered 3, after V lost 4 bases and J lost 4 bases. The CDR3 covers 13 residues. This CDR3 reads CSANDRGKNIQYF. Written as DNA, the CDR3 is TGCAGTGCTAACGACAGGGGAAAAAACATTCAGTACTTC.